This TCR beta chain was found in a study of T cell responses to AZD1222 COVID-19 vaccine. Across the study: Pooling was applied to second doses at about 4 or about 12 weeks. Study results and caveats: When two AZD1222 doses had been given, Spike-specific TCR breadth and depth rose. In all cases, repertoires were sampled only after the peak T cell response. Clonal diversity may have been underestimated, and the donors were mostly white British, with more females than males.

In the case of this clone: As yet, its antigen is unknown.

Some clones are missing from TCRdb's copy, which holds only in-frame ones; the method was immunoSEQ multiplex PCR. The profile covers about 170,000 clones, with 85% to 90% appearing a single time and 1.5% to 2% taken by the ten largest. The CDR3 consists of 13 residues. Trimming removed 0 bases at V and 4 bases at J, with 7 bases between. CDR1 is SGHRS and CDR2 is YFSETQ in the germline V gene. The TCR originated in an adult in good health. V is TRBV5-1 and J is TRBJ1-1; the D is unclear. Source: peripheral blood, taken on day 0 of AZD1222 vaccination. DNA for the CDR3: TGCGCCAGCAGCTTGGACGGCAGCACTGAAGCTTTCTTT. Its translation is CASSLDGSTEAFF.